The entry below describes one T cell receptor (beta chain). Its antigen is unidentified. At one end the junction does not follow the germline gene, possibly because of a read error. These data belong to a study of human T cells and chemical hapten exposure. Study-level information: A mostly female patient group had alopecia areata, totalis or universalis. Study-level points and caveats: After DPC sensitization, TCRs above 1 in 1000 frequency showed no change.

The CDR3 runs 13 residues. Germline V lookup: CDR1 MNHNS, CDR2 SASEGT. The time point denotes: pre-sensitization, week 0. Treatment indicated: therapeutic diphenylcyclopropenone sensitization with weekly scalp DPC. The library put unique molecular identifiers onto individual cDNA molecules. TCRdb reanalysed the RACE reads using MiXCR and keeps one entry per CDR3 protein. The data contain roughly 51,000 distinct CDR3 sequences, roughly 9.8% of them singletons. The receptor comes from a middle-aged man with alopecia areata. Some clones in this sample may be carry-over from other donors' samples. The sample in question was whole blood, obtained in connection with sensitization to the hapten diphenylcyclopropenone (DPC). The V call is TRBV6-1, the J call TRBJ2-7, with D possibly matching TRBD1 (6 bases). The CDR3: CVSSAEQGYEQYF. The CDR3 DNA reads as TGTGTCAGCAGTGCAGAACAGGGATACGAGCAGTACTTC.